The source of this T cell receptor (beta chain) is a study of T cells expressing NK-cell markers. Study context: Investigators obtained TCR beta repertoires from sorted CD3+CD56+NKG2C+, CD3+CD56+NKG2C- and CD3+CD56-NKG2C+ T cells.

From germline, CDR1 is DFQATT and CDR2 SNEGSKA (reference sequence). This CDR3 comprises 14 residues. The authors generated TCR beta cDNA through 5'RACE template switching with UMIs. TCRdb reprocessed the 5' RACE reads, with one entry per CDR3 protein and no DNA. Its table records 500,000 to 700,000 distinct CDR3 sequences. The sequence derives from a man aged 18 to 30 in good health. The rearrangement uses TRBV20-1 and TRBJ1-1; TCRdb calls TRBD1, which cannot be checked without DNA. Sequencing was done on a sample of blood T cells: a sorted CD56 or NKG2C T cell subset, CD4+ or CD8+ T cells, or bulk PBMC T cells (not recorded which). CDR3 amino acids: CSARGGGSRSEVFF.